This record covers a single T cell receptor (beta chain). What it binds is not known. These data are taken from a study of shared clonotypes between healthy human individuals. As for the study in general: Three CD4 naive, three CD4 memory, two CD8 naive and one CD8 memory plate were used per donor.

Several immunoSEQ plates received, in even portions, the genomic DNA of each subset. Repertoires were generated with immunoSEQ multiplex PCR, while TCRdb's copy carries only in-frame clones and drops some. The table includes approximately 2.3 million clones, more than 85% detected once. Germline V gene lookup returns CDR1 MNHEY and CDR2 SVGAGI. V gave up 10 bases and J gave up 3 bases; unmatched junction bases: 8. The CDR3 loop spans 15 amino acids. Findings and limits, study-wide: Naive subsets generally exceeded memory subsets in estimated richness. Expectations were that clonotype sharing among donors would be affected by sequencing depth.

The V gene is TRBV6-5, the J gene TRBJ2-7; the match to TRBD2 covers 14 bases. Specimen: naive CD4+ T cells from PBMCs. Noted subset: CD45RA+ positively selected. This TCR came from a young man in good health. Some clones in this sample may be carry-over from other donors' samples. The CDR3 loop reads CATRLAGGPGYEQYF. CDR3 nucleotide sequence: TGTGCCACCAGACTAGCGGGAGGGCCGGGCTACGAGCAGTACTTC.